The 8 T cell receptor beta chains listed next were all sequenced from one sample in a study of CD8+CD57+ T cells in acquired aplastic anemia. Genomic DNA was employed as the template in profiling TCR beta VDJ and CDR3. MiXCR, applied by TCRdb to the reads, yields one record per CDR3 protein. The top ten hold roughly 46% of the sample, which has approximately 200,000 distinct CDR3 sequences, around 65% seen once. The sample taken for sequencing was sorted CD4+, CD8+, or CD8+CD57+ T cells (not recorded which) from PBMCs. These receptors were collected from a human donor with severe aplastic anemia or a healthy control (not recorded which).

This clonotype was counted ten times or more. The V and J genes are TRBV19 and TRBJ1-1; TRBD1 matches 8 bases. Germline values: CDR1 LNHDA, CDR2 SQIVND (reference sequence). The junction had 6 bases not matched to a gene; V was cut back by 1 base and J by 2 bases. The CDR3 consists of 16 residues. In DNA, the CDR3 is TGTGCCAGTAGTATAGGGGGGACAGGACCCAACACTGAAGCTTTCTTT. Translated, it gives CASSIGGTGPNTEAFF.

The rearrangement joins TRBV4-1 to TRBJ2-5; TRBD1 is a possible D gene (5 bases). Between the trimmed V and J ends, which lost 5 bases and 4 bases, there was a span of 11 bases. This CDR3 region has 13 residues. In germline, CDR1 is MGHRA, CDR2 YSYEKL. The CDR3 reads CASSYQGLETQYF. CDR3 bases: TGCGCCAGCAGCTACCAGGGATTAGAGACCCAGTACTTC.

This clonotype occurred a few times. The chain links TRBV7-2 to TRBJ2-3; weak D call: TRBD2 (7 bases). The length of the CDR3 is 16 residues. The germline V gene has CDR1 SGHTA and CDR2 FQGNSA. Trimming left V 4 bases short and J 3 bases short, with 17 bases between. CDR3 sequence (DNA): TGTGCCAGCAGCTCGGCGGGGGCGGGGAATACAGATACGCAGTATTTT. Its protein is CASSSAGAGNTDTQYF.

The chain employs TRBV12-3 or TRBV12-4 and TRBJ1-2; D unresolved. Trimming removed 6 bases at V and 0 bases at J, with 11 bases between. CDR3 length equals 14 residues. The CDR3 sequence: CASSLGRSNYGYTF. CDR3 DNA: TGTGCCAGCAGCTTGGGGAGATCTAACTATGGCTACACCTTC.

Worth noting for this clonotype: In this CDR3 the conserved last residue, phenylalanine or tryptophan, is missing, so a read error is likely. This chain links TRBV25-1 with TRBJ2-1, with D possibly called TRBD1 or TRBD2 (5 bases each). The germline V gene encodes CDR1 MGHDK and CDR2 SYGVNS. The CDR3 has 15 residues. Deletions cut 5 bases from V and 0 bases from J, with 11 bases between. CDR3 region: CASSRAGSSYNEQFS. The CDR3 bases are TGTGCCAGCAGTCGGGCAGGGAGCTCCTACAATGAGCAGTTCTCC.

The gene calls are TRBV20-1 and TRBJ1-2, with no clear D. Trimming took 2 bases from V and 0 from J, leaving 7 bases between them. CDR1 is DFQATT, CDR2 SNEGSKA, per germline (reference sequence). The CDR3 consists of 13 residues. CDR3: CSARRHTNYGYTF. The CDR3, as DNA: TGCAGTGCTAGACGGCACACTAACTATGGCTACACCTTC.

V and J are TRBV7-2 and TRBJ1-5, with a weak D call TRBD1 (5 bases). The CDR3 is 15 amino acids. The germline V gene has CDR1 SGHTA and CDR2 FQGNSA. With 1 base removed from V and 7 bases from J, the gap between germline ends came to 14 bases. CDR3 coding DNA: TGTGCCAGCAGCTTAGAGGGGCCGGGTGGACAGCCCCAGCATTTT. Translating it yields CASSLEGPGGQPQHF.

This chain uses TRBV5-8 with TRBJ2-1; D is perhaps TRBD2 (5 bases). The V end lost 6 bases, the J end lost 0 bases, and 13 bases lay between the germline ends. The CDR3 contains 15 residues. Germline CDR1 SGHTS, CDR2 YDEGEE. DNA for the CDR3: TGTGCCAGCACCGATCCGGGAACCTCCTACAATGAGCAGTTCTTC. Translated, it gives CASTDPGTSYNEQFF.